This T cell receptor (beta chain) was observed in a study of OX40 agonist ivuxolimab in advanced cancers. The ends were cut back, 0 bases at V and 5 bases at J, with 10 bases in the middle. Germline lookup yields CDR1 MNHEY and CDR2 SVGAGI. There are 15 residues in the CDR3. Samples of blood were obtained at baseline, on cycle 4 day 1, and on cycle 7 day 1. Clones were read by immunoSEQ multiplex PCR, and TCRdb kept only the in-frame ones, dropping some. Among under 150,000 clones listed, 90% were seen once. The V and J genes are TRBV6-5 and TRBJ1-4; D remains ambiguous. The origin of this receptor is an adult with an advanced solid tumor such as melanoma, head and neck, liver or kidney cancer. The sample consisted of CD4+ or CD8+ T cells sorted from blood, taken in a trial of the OX40 agonist ivuxolimab. The CDR3 sequence is CASSYSTRRNEKLFF. The CDR3 nucleotides are TGTGCCAGCAGTTACTCCACTCGAAGGAATGAAAAACTGTTTTTT.